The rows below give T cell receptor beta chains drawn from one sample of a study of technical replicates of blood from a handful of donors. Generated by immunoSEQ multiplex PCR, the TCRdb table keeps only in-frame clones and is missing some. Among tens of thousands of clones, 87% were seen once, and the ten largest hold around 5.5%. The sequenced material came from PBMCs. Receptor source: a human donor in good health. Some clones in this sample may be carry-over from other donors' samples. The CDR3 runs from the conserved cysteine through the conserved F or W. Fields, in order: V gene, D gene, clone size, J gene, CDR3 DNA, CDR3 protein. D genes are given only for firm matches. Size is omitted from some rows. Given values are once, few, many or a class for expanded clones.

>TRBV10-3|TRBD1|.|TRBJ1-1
TGTGCCATCCGGGACAGCCTGAACACTGAAGCTTTCTTT
CAIRDSLNTEAFF
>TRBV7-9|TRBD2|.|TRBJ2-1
TGTGCCAGCAGCTTGGCCGGGACTAACAATGAGCAGTTCTTC
CASSLAGTNNEQFF
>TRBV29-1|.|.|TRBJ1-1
TGCAGCGTCCGAAGGGGGGGCGAGGCTTTCTTT
CSVRRGGEAFF
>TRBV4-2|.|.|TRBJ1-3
TGTGCCAGCAGCCGGGAGACAGGTTCGGGAAACACCATATATTTT
CASSRETGSGNTIYF
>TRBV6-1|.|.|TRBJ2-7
TGTGCCAGCAGTGAATATAACAGCCGCTCCTACGAGCAGTACTTC
CASSEYNSRSYEQYF
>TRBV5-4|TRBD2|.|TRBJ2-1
TGTGCCAGCACCTTGGGGCGGGAGAGTGGAAATGAGCAGTTCTTC
CASTLGRESGNEQFF
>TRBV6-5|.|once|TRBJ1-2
TGTGCCAGCAACCCACAGGGCTCATCTAACTATGGCTACACCTTC
CASNPQGSSNYGYTF
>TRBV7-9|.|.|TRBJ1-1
TGTGCCAGCAGCTTACCCGAGACAGGTGAAGCTTTCTTT
CASSLPETGEAFF
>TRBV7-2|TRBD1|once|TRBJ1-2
TGTGCCAGCAGCTCCTCCTACTACAGGGGGCAGGACTATGGCTACACCTTC
CASSSSYYRGQDYGYTF
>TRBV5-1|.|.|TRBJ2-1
TGCGCCAGCAGATTACAGGTCTCCTACAATGAGCAGTTCTTC
CASRLQVSYNEQFF
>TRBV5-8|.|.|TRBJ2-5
TGTGCCAGCAGCTTGGGCATAGCGTTGGAGACCCAGTACTTC
CASSLGIALETQYF
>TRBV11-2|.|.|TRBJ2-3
TGTGCCAGCAGCCCATGGCCAGGGGAAGATACGCAGTATTTT
CASSPWPGEDTQYF
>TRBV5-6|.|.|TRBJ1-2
TGTGCCAGCAGCTCCACAGACCGCACCTATGGCTACACCTTC
CASSSTDRTYGYTF
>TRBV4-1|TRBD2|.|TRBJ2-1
TGCGCCAGCAGCCAAGGGACTAGGTGGATATTTGATGAGCAGTTCTTC
CASSQGTRWIFDEQFF
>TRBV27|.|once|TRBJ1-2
TGTGCCAGCAGTAACGACAGGACCTATGGCTACACCTTC
CASSNDRTYGYTF
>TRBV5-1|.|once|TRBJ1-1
TGCGCCAGCAGCCTCAACCCCACTGGGGGGAGTACTGAAGCTTTCTTT
CASSLNPTGGSTEAFF
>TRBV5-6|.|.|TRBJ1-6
TGTGCCAGCGGCGCAGGGAGGAATTCACCCCTCCACTTT
CASGAGRNSPLHF
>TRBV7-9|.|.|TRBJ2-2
TGTGCCAGCAGCCCTTCGAACACCGGGGAGCTGTTTTTT
CASSPSNTGELFF
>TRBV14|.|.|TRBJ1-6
TGTGCCAGCAGCCAAGTCTTGACTGGCGGCGCCTATAATTCACCCCTCCACTTT
CASSQVLTGGAYNSPLHF
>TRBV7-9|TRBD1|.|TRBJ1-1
TGTGCCAGCAGCTTTTACAGGGGGGAGAACACTGAAGCTTTCTTT
CASSFYRGENTEAFF
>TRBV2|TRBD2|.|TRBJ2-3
TGTGCCAGCACACCTAGCGGGGGGCCTGGAGATACGCAGTATTTT
CASTPSGGPGDTQYF
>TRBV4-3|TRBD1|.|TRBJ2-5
TGCGCCAGCAGCCAGGCGCTGGACAGGGGGCTTCTTGGGACCCAGTACTTC
CASSQALDRGLLGTQYF
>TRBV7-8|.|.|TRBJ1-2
TGTGCCAGCAGCGATCTCGAGGGTTCCCTCTATGGCTACACCTTC
CASSDLEGSLYGYTF
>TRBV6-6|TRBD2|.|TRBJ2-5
TGTGCCAGCAGTTACGGAGGGAGGGTAGAGACCCAGTACTTC
CASSYGGRVETQYF
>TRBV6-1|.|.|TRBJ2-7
TGTGCCAGCAGTGAGCGGGACTTAGCCTACGAGCAGTACTTC
CASSERDLAYEQYF
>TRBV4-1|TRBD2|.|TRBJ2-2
TGCGCCAGCAGCCATGCTGGACTAGCGGGGGAAAACACCGGGGAGCTGTTTTTT
CASSHAGLAGENTGELFF
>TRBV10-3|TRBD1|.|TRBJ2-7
TGTGCCATCAGTTATACAGGGGGGAATTACGAGCAGTACTTC
CAISYTGGNYEQYF
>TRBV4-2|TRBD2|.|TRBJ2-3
TGTGCCAGCAGCCAAAATATAGCGGGAGGGCCGTCTACAGATACGCAGTATTTT
CASSQNIAGGPSTDTQYF
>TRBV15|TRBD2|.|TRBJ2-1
TGTGCCACCAGCGGGGGACTAGCGGGAACCAATGAGCAGTTCTTC
CATSGGLAGTNEQFF
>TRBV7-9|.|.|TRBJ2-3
TGTGCCAGCAGCCCTAGGGGGGGATCGGATACGCAGTATTTT
CASSPRGGSDTQYF
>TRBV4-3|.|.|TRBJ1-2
TGCGCCAGCAGCCAAGATAGGACTCACTATGGCTACACCTTC
CASSQDRTHYGYTF
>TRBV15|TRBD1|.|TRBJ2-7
TGTGCCACAAGAATGACAGGGATTGGGTACGAGCAGTACTTC
CATRMTGIGYEQYF
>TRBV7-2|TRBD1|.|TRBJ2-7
TGTGCCAGCAGCCGGACAGGGGACTCCTACGAGCAGTACTTC
CASSRTGDSYEQYF
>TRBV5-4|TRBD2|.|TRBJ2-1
TGTGCCAGCAGCTTGTATCTAGCGGGAGGAATCAATGAGCAGTTCTTC
CASSLYLAGGINEQFF
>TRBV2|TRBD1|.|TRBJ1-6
TGTGCCAGCAGGGAACAGGGGTACAATTCACCCCTCCACTTT
CASREQGYNSPLHF
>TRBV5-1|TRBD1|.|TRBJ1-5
TGCGCCAGCAGCCCAGGGGGCGGCAATCAGCCCCAGCATTTT
CASSPGGGNQPQHF
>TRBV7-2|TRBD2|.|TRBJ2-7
TGTGCCAGCAGCTTAGCGAGGTGGACTAGCGGGACAACCTACGAGCAGTACTTC
CASSLARWTSGTTYEQYF
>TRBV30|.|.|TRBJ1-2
TGTGCCTGGACGGCAGGGAACTATGGCTACACCTTC
CAWTAGNYGYTF
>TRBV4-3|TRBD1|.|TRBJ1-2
TGCGCCAGCAGCCATAGTCCCGGGACAGGGACCGGGAACTATGGCTACACCTTC
CASSHSPGTGTGNYGYTF
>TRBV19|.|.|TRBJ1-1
TGTGCCAGTAGTATTTCAGGGGTCGGGTTGAACACTGAAGCTTTCTTT
CASSISGVGLNTEAFF
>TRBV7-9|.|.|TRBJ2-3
TGTGCCAGCAGCGTCGGGACTGCGGGAACTAGCACAGATACGCAGTATTTT
CASSVGTAGTSTDTQYF
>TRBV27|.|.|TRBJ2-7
TGTGCCAGCAGTGACGGACAGATCCACTACGAGCAGTACTTC
CASSDGQIHYEQYF
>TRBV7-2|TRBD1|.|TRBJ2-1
TGTGCCAGCAGCAGGGACAGGGTGAATGAGCAGTTCTTC
CASSRDRVNEQFF
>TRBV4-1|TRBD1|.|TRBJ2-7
TGCGCCAGCAGCCCTCAGACAGGGGGCCAAGGTCAGCAGTACTTC
CASSPQTGGQGQQYF
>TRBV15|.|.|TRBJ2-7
TGTGCCACCAGCAGAGCCAGGAACTCCTACGAGCAGTACTTC
CATSRARNSYEQYF
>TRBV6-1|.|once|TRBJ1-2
TGTGCCAGCAGTGAAGCCTTGGCAGGGTGGTATGGCTACACCTTC
CASSEALAGWYGYTF
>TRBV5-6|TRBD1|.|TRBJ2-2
TGTGCCAGCTGTGCAAGTTTGACAGGGACCACCGGGGAGCTGTTTTTT
CASCASLTGTTGELFF
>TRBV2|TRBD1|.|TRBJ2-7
TGTGCCAGCAGTGACCCAGACAGGGTCGAGCAGTACTTC
CASSDPDRVEQYF
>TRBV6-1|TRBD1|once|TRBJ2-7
TGTGCCAGCAGTGAACCGGGACAGGGATCCTACGAGCAGTACTTC
CASSEPGQGSYEQYF
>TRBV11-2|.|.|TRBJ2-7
TGTGCCAGCAGCTTTAGTCCGTCTCTCACCTACGAGCAGTACTTC
CASSFSPSLTYEQYF
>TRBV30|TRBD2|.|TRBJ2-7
TGTGCCTACACGGGACTAGCGGCCTACGAGCAGTACTTC
CAYTGLAAYEQYF
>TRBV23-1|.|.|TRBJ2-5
TGCGCCAGCAGTCCCCGCACTAACCAAGAGACCCAGTACTTC
CASSPRTNQETQYF
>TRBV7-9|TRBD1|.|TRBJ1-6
TGTGCCAGCAGCCATCGGGACAGGGGTTATAATTCACCCCTCCACTTT
CASSHRDRGYNSPLHF
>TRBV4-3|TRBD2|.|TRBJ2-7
TGCGCCAGCAGCCACGGGACTAGCGGAAACTCCTACGAGCAGTACTTC
CASSHGTSGNSYEQYF
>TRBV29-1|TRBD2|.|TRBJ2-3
TGCAGCGTCCGAGCGGGAGGGGCAGATACGCAGTATTTT
CSVRAGGADTQYF